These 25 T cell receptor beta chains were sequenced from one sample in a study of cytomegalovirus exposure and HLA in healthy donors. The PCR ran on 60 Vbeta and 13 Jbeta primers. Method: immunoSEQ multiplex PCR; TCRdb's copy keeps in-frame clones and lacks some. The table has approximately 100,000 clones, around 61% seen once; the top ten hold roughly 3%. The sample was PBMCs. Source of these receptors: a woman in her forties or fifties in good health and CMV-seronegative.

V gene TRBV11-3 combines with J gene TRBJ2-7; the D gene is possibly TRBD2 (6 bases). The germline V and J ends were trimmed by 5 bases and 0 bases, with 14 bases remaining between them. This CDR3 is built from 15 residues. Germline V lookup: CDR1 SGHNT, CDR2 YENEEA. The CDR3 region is CASSRGGVSSYEQYF. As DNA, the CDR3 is TGTGCCAGCAGCAGAGGAGGGGTTAGCTCCTACGAGCAGTACTTC. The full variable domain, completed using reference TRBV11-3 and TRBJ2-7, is EAGVVQSPRYKIIEKKQPVAFWCNPISGHNTLYWYLQNLGQGPELLIRYENEEAVDDSQLPKDRFSAERLKGVDSTLKIQPAELGDSAVYLCASSRGGVSSYEQYFGPGTRLTVT.

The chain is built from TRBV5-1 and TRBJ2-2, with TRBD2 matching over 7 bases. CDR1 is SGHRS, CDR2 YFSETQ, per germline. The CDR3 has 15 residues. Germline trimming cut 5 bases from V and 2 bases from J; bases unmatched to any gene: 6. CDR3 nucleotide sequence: TGCGCCAGCAGTCTTAGCGGGCGCAACACCGGGGAGCTGTTTTTT. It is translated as CASSLSGRNTGELFF.

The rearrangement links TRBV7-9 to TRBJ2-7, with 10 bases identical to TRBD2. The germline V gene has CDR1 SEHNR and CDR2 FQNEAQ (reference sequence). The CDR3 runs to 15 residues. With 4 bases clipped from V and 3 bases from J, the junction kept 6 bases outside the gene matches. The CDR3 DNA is TGTGCCAGCAGCTGGTCAGCGGGAGGGTTCTACGAGCAGTACTTC. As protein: CASSWSAGGFYEQYF.

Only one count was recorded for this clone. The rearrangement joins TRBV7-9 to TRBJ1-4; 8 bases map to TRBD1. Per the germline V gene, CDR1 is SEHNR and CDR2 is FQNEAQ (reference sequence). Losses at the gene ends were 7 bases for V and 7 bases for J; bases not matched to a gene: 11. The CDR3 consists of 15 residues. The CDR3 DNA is TGTGCCAGCACCCTTGGACAGGGAGAACGTGAAAAACTGTTTTTT. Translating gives CASTLGQGEREKLFF.

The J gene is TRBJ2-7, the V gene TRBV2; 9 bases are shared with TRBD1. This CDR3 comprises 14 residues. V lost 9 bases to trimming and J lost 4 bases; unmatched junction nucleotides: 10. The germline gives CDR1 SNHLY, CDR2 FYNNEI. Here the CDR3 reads CASQKDRGGYEQYF. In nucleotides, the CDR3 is TGTGCCAGTCAGAAGGACAGGGGAGGTTACGAGCAGTACTTC.

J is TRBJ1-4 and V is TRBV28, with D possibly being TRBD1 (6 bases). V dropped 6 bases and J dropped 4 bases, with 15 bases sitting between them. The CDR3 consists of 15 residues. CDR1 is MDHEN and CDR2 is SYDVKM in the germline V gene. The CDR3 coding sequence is TGTGCCAGCAGGCAAACAGGGCTTGGTAATGAAAAACTGTTTTTT. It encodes CASRQTGLGNEKLFF.

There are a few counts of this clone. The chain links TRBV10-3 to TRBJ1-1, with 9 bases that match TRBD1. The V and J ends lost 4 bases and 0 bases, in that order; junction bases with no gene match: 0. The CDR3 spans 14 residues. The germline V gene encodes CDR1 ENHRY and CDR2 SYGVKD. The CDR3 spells CAISGQGVNTEAFF. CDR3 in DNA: TGTGCCATCAGTGGACAGGGGGTGAACACTGAAGCTTTCTTT.

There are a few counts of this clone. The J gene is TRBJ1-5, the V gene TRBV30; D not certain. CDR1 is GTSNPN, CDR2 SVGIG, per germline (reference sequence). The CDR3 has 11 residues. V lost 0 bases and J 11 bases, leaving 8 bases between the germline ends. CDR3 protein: CAWSVREAQHF. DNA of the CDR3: TGTGCCTGGAGTGTACGGGAGGCCCAGCATTTT. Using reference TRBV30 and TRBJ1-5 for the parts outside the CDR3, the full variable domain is SQTIHQWPATLVQPVGSPLSLECTVEGTSNPNLYWYRQAAGRGLQLLFYSVGIGQISSEVPQNLSASRPQDRQFILSSKKLLLSDSGFYLCAWSVREAQHFGDGTRLSIL.

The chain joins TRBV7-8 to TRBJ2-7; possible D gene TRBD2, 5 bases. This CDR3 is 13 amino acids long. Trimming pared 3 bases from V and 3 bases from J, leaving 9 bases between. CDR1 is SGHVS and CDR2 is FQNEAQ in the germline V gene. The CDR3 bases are TGTGCCAGCAGCTTTCGGGAATACTACGAGCAGTACTTC. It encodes CASSFREYYEQYF.

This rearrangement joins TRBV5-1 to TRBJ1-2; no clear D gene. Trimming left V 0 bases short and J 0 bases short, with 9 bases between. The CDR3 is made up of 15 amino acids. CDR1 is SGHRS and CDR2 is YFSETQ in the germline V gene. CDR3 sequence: CASSLGTPANYGYTF. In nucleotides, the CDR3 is TGCGCCAGCAGCTTGGGGACTCCAGCTAACTATGGCTACACCTTC.

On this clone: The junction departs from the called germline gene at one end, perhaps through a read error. The CDR3 here is CVSSLVAGGLNEQFF. In nucleotides, the CDR3 is TGTGTCAGCAGCCTAGTAGCGGGAGGCCTGAATGAGCAGTTCTTC. This rearrangement joins TRBV7-2 to TRBJ2-1; TRBD2 matches 10 bases. The CDR3 consists of 15 residues. Germline loops: CDR1 SGHTA, CDR2 FQGNSA.

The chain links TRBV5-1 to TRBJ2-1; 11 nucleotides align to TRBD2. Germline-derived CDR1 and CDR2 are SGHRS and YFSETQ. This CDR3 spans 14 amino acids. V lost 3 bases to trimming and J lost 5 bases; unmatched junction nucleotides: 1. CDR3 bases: TGCGCCAGCAGCTCTAGCGGGAGGAACAATGAGCAGTTCTTC. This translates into CASSSSGRNNEQFF.

The CDR3 nucleotides are TGTGCCAGCAGCCAGGCAGTGCTCTTCCGCTACACCTTC. The encoded protein is CASSQAVLFRYTF. This chain links TRBV14 with TRBJ1-2; D is uncertain. V lost 3 bases, J lost 9 bases, and 14 bases lay in between. Germline CDR1 is SGHDN and CDR2 is FVKESK. The length of the CDR3 is 13 residues.

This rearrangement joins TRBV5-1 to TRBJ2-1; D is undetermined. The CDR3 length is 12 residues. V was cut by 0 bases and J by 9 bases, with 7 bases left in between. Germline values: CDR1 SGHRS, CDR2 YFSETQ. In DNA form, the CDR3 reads TGCGCCAGCAGCTTGGCCGCTACTGAGCAGTTCTTC. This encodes CASSLAATEQFF.

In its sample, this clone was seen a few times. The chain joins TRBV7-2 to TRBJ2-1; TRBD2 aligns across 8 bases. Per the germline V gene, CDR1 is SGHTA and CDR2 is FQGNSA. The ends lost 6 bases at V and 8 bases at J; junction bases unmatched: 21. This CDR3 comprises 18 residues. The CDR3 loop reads CASRLRPSGRFAGDEQFF. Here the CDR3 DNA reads TGTGCCAGCAGATTGCGCCCCAGCGGGAGATTTGCCGGGGATGAGCAGTTCTTC.

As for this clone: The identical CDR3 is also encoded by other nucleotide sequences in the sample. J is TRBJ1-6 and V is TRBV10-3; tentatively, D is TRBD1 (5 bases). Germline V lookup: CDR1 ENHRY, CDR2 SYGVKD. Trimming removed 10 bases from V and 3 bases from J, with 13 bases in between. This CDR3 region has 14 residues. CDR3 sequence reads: CATTVDSYNSPLHF. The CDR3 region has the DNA TGTGCCACTACGGTAGACAGCTATAATTCACCCCTCCACTTT.

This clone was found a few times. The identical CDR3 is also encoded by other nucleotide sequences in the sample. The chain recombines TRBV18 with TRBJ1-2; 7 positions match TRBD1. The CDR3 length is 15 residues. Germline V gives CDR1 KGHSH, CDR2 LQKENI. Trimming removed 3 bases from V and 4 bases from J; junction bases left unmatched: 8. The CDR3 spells CASSPRQGPPYGYTF. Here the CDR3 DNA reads TGTGCCAGCTCACCTCGACAGGGACCCCCCTATGGCTACACCTTC.

The chain's CDR3 is CSGGDGERNGQYF. CDR3 sequence (DNA): TGCAGCGGGGGAGATGGCGAGCGGAATGGACAGTACTTC. V is TRBV29-1 and J is TRBJ2-5, with TRBD2 as a possible D gene (5 bases). The germline V and J ends were trimmed by 7 bases and 11 bases, with 23 bases remaining between them. The CDR3 covers 13 residues. Germline V gene sequence: CDR1 SQVTM, CDR2 ANQGSEA.

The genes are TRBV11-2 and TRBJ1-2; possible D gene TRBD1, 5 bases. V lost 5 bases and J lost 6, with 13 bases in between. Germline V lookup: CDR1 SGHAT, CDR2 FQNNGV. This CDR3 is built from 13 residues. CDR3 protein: CASSPRQTDGYTF. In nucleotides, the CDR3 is TGTGCCAGCAGCCCGCGACAGACCGATGGCTACACCTTC.

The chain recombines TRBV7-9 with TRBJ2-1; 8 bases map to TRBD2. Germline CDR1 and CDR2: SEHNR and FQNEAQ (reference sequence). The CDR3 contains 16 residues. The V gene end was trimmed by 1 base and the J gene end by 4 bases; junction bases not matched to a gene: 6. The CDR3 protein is CASSLVVAGLYNEQFF. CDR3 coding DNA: TGTGCCAGCAGCTTAGTGGTAGCGGGGCTGTACAATGAGCAGTTCTTC.

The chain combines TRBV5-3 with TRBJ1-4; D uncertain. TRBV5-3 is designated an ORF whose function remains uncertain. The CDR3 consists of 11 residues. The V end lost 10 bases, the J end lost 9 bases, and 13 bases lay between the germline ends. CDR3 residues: CASGGQQKLFF. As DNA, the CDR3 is TGTGCCTCCGGCGGGCAGCAAAAACTGTTTTTT.

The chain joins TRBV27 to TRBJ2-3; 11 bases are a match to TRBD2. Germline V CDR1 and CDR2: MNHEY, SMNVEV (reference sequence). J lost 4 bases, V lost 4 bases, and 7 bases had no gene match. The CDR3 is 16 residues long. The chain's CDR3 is CASSSSSGRLADTQYF. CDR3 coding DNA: TGTGCCAGCAGTTCCTCTAGCGGGAGGTTGGCAGATACGCAGTATTTT.

The CDR3 bases are TGTGCCAGCAGTGATGGGCAGTACAATGAGCAGTTCTTC. Translated, it gives CASSDGQYNEQFF. The rearrangement uses TRBV6-1 and TRBJ2-1; D gene uncertain. Germline CDR1 is MNHNS and CDR2 is SASEGT. The ends were cut back, 3 bases at V and 4 bases at J, with 7 bases in the middle. The CDR3 has 13 residues.

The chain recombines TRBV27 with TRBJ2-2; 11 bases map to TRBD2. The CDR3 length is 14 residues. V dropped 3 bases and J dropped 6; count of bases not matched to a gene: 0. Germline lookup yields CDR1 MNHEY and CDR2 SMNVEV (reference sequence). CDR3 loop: CASSFSGGAGELFF. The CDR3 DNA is TGTGCCAGCAGTTTTAGCGGGGGGGCCGGGGAGCTGTTTTTT.

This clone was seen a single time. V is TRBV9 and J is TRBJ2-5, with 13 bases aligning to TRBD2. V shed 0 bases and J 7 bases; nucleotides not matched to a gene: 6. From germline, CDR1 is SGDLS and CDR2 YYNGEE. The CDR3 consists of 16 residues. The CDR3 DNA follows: TGTGCCAGCAGCGTAGCCGGGACTAGCGGGATGGGGACCCAGTACTTC. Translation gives CASSVAGTSGMGTQYF.